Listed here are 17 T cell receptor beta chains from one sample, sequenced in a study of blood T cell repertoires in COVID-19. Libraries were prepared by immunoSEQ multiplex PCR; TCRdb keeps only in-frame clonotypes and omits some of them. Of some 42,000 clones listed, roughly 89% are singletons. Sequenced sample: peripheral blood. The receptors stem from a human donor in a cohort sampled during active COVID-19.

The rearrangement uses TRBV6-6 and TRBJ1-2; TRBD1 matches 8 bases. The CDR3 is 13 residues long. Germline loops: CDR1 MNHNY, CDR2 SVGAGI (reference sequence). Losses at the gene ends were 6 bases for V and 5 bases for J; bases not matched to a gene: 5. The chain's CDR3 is CASRRDRNYGYTF. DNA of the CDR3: TGTGCCAGCAGACGGGACAGGAATTATGGCTACACCTTC.

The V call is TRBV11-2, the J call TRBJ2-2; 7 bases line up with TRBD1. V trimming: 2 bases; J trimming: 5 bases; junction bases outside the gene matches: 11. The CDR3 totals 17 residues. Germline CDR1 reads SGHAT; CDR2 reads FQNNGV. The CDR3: CASSLSAWGQTTGELFF. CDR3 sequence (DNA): TGTGCCAGCAGCTTAAGCGCGTGGGGACAGACTACCGGGGAGCTGTTTTTT.

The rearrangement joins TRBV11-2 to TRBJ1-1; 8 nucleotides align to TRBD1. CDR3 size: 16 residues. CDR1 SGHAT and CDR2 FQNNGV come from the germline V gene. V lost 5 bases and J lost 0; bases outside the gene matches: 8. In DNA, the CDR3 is TGTGCCAGCAGCAGTCTAAGGACAGGGCTGAACACTGAAGCTTTCTTT. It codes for CASSSLRTGLNTEAFF.

CDR3 DNA sequence: TGTGCCAGCAGTTATATGGCAGGGGGACATGAAGCCCAGCATTTT. It codes for CASSYMAGGHEAQHF. The gene calls are TRBV6-5 and TRBJ1-5; 7 bases agree with TRBD1. The CDR3 runs 15 residues. The V gene's germline CDR1 is MNHEY and CDR2 SVGAGI. The V segment lost 3 bases and the J segment 11 bases; nucleotides outside the gene matches: 13.

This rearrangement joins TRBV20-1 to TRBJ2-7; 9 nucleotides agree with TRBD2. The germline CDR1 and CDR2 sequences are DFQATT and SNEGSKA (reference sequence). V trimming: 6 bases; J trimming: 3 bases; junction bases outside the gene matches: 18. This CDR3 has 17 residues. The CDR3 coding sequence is TGCAGTGCCAGTCCCCCTGCGGCGGGGGGGCCGGTCTACGAGCAGTACTTC. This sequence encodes CSASPPAAGGPVYEQYF.

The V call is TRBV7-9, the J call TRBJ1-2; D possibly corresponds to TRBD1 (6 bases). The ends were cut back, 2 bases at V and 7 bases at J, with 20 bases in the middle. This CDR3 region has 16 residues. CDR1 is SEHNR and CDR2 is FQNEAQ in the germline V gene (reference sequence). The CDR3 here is CASSLYTTSSQGGYTF. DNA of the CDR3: TGTGCCAGCAGCTTATACACCACATCGTCACAGGGTGGCTACACCTTC.

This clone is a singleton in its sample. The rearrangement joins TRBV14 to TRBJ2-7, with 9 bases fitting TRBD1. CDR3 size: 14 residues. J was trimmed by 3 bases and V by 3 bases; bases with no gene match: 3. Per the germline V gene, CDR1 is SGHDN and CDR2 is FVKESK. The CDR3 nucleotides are TGTGCCAGCAGCCAGCGGACAGGGGTCTACGAGCAGTACTTC. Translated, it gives CASSQRTGVYEQYF.

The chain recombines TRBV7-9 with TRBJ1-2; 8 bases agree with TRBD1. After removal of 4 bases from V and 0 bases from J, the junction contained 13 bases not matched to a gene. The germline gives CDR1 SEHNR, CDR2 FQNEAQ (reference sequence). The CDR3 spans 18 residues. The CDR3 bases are TGTGCCAGCAGCTCAGAGACAGGGGTCCTCTCTTCTAACTATGGCTACACCTTC. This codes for CASSSETGVLSSNYGYTF.

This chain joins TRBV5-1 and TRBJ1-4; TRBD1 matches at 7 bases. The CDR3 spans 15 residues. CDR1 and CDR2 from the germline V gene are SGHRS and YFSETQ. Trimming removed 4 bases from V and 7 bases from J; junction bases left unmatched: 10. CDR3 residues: CASSAYQGGSEKLFF. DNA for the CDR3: TGCGCCAGCAGCGCGTACCAGGGGGGCAGTGAAAAACTGTTTTTT.

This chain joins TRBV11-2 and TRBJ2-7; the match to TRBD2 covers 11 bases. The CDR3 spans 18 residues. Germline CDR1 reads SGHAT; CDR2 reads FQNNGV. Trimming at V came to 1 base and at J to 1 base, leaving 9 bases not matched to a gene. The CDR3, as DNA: TGTGCCAGCAGCTTAGTCCGTTTCCGGACTAGCGGGTCCTACGAGCAGTACTTC. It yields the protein CASSLVRFRTSGSYEQYF.

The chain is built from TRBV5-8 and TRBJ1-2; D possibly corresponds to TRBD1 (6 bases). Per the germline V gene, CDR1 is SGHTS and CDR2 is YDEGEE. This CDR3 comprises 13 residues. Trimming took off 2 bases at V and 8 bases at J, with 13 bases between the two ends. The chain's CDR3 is CASSFSAGEGYTF. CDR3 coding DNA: TGTGCCAGCAGCTTCTCAGCAGGGGAGGGCTACACCTTC.

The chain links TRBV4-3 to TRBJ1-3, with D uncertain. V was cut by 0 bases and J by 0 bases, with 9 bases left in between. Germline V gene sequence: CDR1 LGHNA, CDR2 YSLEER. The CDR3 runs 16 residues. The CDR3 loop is CASSQDADSSGNTIYF. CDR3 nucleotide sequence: TGCGCCAGCAGCCAAGACGCAGATTCCTCTGGAAACACCATATATTTT.

CDR3 in DNA: TGTGCCAGCAGCCTCGCCGGGACAGGGGGAAATTCACCCCTCCACTTT. It translates to CASSLAGTGGNSPLHF. This chain links TRBV11-2 with TRBJ1-6; 11 bases are shared with TRBD1. CDR1 and CDR2 from the germline V gene are SGHAT and FQNNGV. The CDR3 has 16 residues. J lost 7 bases, V lost 5 bases, and 7 bases had no gene match. Full variable domain (remainder filled in from reference TRBV11-2 and TRBJ1-6): EAGVAQSPRYKIIEKRQSVAFWCNPISGHATLYWYQQILGQGPKLLIQFQNNGVVDDSQLPKDRFSAERLKGVDSTLKIQPAKLEDSAVYLCASSLAGTGGNSPLHFGNGTRLTVT.

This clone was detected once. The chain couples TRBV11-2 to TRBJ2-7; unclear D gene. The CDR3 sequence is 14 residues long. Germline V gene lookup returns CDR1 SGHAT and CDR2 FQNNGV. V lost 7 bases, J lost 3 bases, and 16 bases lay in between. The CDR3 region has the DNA TGTGCCAGCACTTCTCATGGGCCGAGCTACGAGCAGTACTTC. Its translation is CASTSHGPSYEQYF.

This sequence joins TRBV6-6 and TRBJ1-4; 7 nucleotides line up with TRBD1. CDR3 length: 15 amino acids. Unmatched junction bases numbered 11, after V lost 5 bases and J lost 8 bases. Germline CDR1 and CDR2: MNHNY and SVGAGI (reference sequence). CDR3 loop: CASSNARDRDEKLFF. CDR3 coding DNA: TGTGCCAGCAGTAATGCGAGAGACAGGGACGAAAAACTGTTTTTT.

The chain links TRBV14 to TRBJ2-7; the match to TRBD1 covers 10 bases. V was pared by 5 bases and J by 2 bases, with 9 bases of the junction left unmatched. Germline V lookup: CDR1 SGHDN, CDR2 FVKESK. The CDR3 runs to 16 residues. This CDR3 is CASSVTPGTGAYEQYF. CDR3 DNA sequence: TGTGCCAGCAGCGTGACTCCCGGGACAGGGGCCTACGAGCAGTACTTC.

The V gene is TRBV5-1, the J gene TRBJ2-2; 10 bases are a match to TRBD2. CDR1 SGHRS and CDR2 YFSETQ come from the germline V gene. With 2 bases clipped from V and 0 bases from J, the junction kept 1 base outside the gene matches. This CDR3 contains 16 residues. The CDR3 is CASSLAGGPNTGELFF. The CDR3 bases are TGCGCCAGCAGCTTAGCGGGGGGGCCGAACACCGGGGAGCTGTTTTTT.